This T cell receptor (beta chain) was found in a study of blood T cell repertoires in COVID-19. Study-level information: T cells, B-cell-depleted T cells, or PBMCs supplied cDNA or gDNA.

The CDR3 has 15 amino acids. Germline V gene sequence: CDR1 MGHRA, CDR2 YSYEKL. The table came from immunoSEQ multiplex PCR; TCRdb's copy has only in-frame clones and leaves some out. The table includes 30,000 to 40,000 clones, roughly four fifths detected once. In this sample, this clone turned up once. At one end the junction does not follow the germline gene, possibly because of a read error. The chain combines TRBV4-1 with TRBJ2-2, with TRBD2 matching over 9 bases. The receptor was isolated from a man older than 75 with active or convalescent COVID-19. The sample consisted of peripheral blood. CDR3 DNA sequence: TGCGCCCGCAGTCGCGGGGGGGCCTCTACCGGGGAGCTGTTTTTT. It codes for CARSRGGASTGELFF.